The next 18 T cell receptor beta chains were all read from a single sample in a study of CXCR3-negative and CXCR3-positive naive CD8 T cells. Overall study results and limits: For CXCR3-positive naive cells, TRB CDR3s were more hydrophobic than those of CXCR3-negative naive cells.

These receptors' antigens are unknown. It was by 5' RACE with UMI labels that the TRB cDNA libraries were prepared. TCRdb processed the 5' RACE reads again and assigns one entry to each CDR3 protein, with no DNA. Its clone listing holds tens of thousands of distinct CDR3 sequences. Sequencing input: naive CXCR3+ CD8+ T cells from blood. The subset denotes: CD45RO-CCR7+CD27+CD95- naive CD8+ T cells expressing CXCR3 (TNR3+). Source of these receptors: a human donor in good health. Some clones in this sample may be carry-over from other donors' samples.

V gene TRBV6-6 combines with J gene TRBJ2-5; TCRdb designates TRBD1, a call that cannot be tested without DNA. The germline V gene has CDR1 MNHNY and CDR2 SVGAGI (reference sequence). The CDR3 contains 13 residues. The CDR3 spells CASSYPPGETQYF.

The chain carries TRBV7-9 and TRBJ2-1; TCRdb names TRBD2, which stays unverified in the absence of DNA. This CDR3 contains 15 residues. Germline values: CDR1 SEHNR, CDR2 FQNEAQ (reference sequence). The CDR3 is CASSLMVAAYNEQFF.

The chain couples TRBV21-1 to TRBJ1-5. TRBV21-1 is designated a pseudogene. This CDR3 region has 16 residues. This CDR3 is CASGRVGDNPNQPQHF.

V is TRBV6-6 and J is TRBJ2-3; TCRdb picks TRBD2, but there is no DNA to check that call. Germline V gives CDR1 MNHNY, CDR2 SVGAGI (reference sequence). This CDR3 comprises 18 residues. CDR3 residues: CASSSPEGLAGGTDTQYF.

V gene TRBV29-1 combines with J gene TRBJ2-7; there is no DNA to check the TCRdb D call of TRBD1. Per germline, CDR1 SQVTM and CDR2 ANQGSEA. The CDR3 extends over 17 amino acids. CDR3 in amino acids: CSVLDRGRFEGSYEQYF.

The chain uses TRBV6-2 or TRBV6-3 and TRBJ2-5; TCRdb selects TRBD1, and the lack of DNA leaves this call unchecked. The length of the CDR3 is 14 residues. The V gene's germline CDR1 is MNHEY and CDR2 SVGEGT. The CDR3 here is CASSYSDREETQYF.

V and J are TRBV7-3 and TRBJ2-7; TCRdb reports TRBD1, a call that lacks DNA to check it against. This CDR3 is built from 13 residues. Per germline, CDR1 SGHTA and CDR2 FQGTGA. The chain's CDR3 is CASSPGQGYEQYF.

The chain links TRBV27 to TRBJ2-7; the TCRdb call, TRBD1, lacks DNA for checking. The CDR3 loop spans 14 amino acids. Germline values: CDR1 MNHEY, CDR2 SMNVEV (reference sequence). This chain's CDR3 is CASRPLTGFHEQYF.

The chain uses TRBV7-9 and TRBJ2-2; TCRdb calls TRBD1, which cannot be checked without DNA. CDR1 and CDR2 from the germline V gene are SEHNR and FQNEAQ (reference sequence). CDR3 length equals 13 residues. The CDR3 here is CASSSDSTGELFF. Full variable domain (rest looked up from reference TRBV7-9 and TRBJ2-2): DTGVSQNPRHKITKRGQNVTFRCDPISEHNRLYWYRQTLGQGPEFLTYFQNEAQLEKSRLLSDRFSAERPKGSFSTLEIQRTEQGDSAMYLCASSSDSTGELFFGEGSRLTVL.

This chain connects TRBV11-1 to TRBJ2-1; the TCRdb D gene call, TRBD1, has no DNA to confirm it. CDR1 and CDR2 from the germline V gene are SGHAT and FQDESV (reference sequence). The CDR3 totals 12 residues. CDR3 loop: CASSFLQGLQFF.

The chain links TRBV27 to TRBJ1-3. Per the germline V gene, CDR1 is MNHEY and CDR2 is SMNVEV (reference sequence). The CDR3 length is 19 residues. This CDR3 is CASRKNLKSDRGRENTIYF.

V and J are TRBV29-1 and TRBJ2-7; there is no DNA to check the TCRdb D call of TRBD2. The CDR3 totals 14 residues. The V gene's germline CDR1 is SQVTM and CDR2 ANQGSEA. The chain's CDR3 is CSVESPDSTYEQYF.

The chain employs TRBV19 and TRBJ2-1; the TCRdb call, TRBD1, lacks DNA for checking. Germline V gene data show CDR1 as LNHDA and CDR2 as SQIVND (reference sequence). This CDR3 has 16 residues. This CDR3 reads CASSERQVSSYNEQFF.

The chain combines TRBV6-5 with TRBJ2-2; the D gene TCRdb calls, TRBD1, cannot be checked with no DNA. The germline CDR1 and CDR2 sequences are MNHEY and SVGAGI. The length of the CDR3 is 16 residues. The CDR3 spells CASSHLGRGDTGELFF.

The CDR3: CASSLAGGESSALTPTYEQYF. The V gene is TRBV7-9, the J gene TRBJ2-7; TCRdb's D gene call, TRBD1, goes unchecked for lack of DNA. The CDR3 extends over 21 amino acids. Germline V gives CDR1 SEHNR, CDR2 FQNEAQ (reference sequence).

The chain couples TRBV14 to TRBJ2-7; TCRdb picks TRBD2, but there is no DNA to check that call. The CDR3 spans 15 residues. The germline V gene encodes CDR1 SGHDN and CDR2 FVKESK. This chain's CDR3 is CASSQDTRETYEQYF.

This chain links TRBV20-1 with TRBJ2-7. The CDR3 consists of 12 residues. The germline V gene encodes CDR1 DFQATT and CDR2 SNEGSKA (reference sequence). The CDR3 is CSCHKGSYEQYF.

The rearrangement joins TRBV7-9 to TRBJ1-1. CDR3 size: 12 residues. Germline loops: CDR1 SEHNR, CDR2 FQNEAQ (reference sequence). The CDR3 sequence is CASSPLTIEAFF.